Below, one T cell receptor beta chain is given with its context. Its antigen remains unidentified. The sample belongs to a study of T cell repertoires in cytomegalovirus infection. General study points: Accumulated public TCR beta family frequency recognized individuals carrying CMV together with the relevant HLA.

MiXCR, applied by TCRdb to the reads, yields one record per CDR3 protein. The top ten clones hold 18% of a sample with under 850,000 distinct CDR3 sequences, roughly 36% of them seen once. This CDR3 spans 17 amino acids. Germline CDR1 and CDR2: MGHRA and YSYEKL. V was cut by 2 bases and J by 0 bases, with 14 bases left in between. The source of this sequence is a human donor in good health (CMV status not recorded). Some clones in this sample may be carry-over from other donors' samples. The V call is TRBV4-1, the J call TRBJ1-5, with D tentatively TRBD1 (6 bases). The source material was cultured PBMCs, sampled from culture after CMV antigen stimulation. The CDR3 DNA reads TGCGCCAGCAGCCAACACCACAGCAGGGGTAGCAATCAGCCCCAGCATTTT. Protein product: CASSQHHSRGSNQPQHF.